This T cell receptor (beta chain) is drawn from a study of blood T cell repertoires in COVID-19. Across the study: Sites in the United States, Italy and Spain provided acute and convalescent COVID-19 samples. PBMCs, B-cell-depleted T cells, or T cells provided the cDNA or gDNA that made up the material.

This CDR3 spans 16 amino acids. In germline, CDR1 is SEHNR, CDR2 FQNEAQ (reference sequence). The J segment lost 4 bases and the V segment lost 2 bases, leaving 10 bases of the junction unmatched. Authors' analysis steps: Estimates of nucleated cell counts were drawn from the amplification of reference gene primers. The data were produced by immunoSEQ multiplex PCR, yet TCRdb's version contains in-frame clones alone and is incomplete. The D gene and trimming were derived from the DNA, and the V and J assignments and clone size from that table. The sample records roughly 450,000 clones, 90% being singletons. Recovered status applied to Cohort 3 donors who had two consecutive negative PCRs. It also applied to those with clearance or with symptom resolution.

The chain links TRBV7-9 to TRBJ1-2; 7 bases are shared with TRBD1. The sequenced material came from PBMCs or T cells enriched from blood (not recorded which). The TCR sequence derives from a man aged 18 to 29 who had recovered from COVID-19. CDR3 residues: CASSLSPEDRFYGYTF. CDR3 DNA sequence: TGTGCCAGCAGCTTATCGCCCGAGGACAGGTTCTATGGCTACACCTTC.